The present T cell receptor beta chain was sequenced within a study of cytomegalovirus exposure and HLA in healthy donors. Findings and caveats of the study: Overall, approximately 150 TCR beta chains were annotated as cytomegalovirus-associated.

Germline loops: CDR1 SGDLS, CDR2 YYNGEE. CDR3 size: 16 residues. V was pared by 4 bases and J by 4 bases, with 6 bases of the junction left unmatched. PCR primers comprised 60 Vbeta and 13 Jbeta primers. Original methodology: There were about 80 million unique TCR beta chains by a later count, and about 11 million of them were shared. The method was immunoSEQ multiplex PCR; TCRdb's version includes in-frame clones alone and lacks a portion of them. V, J and clone size reflect that table, while D and trimming were determined from the DNA. The table includes 100,000 to 150,000 clones, roughly 85% detected once. Participants comprised healthy donors of bone marrow. A note on this clone: The antigen remains undetermined.

The clonotype comes from a woman aged 40 to 50 in good health and CMV-seropositive. The chain uses TRBV9 and TRBJ2-2; TRBD2 matches at 11 bases. The sequencing sample was made of PBMCs. The CDR3 region is CASSPTSGRSTGELFF. The CDR3, as DNA: TGTGCCAGCAGCCCCACTAGCGGGAGAAGCACCGGGGAGCTGTTTTTT.